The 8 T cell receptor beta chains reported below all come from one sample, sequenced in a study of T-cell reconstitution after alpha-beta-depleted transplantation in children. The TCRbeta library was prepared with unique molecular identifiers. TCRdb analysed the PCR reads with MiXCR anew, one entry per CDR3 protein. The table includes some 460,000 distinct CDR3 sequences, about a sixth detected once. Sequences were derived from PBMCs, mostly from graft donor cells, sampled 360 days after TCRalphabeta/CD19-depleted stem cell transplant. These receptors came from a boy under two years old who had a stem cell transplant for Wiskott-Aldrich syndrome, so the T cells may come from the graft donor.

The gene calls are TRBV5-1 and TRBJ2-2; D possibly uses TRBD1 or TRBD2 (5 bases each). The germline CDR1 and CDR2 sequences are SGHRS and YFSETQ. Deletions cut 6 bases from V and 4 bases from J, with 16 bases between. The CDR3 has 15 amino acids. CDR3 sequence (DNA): TGCGCCAGCACCGGACCGGGACGGCGCACCGGGGAGCTGTTTTTT. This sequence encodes CASTGPGRRTGELFF.

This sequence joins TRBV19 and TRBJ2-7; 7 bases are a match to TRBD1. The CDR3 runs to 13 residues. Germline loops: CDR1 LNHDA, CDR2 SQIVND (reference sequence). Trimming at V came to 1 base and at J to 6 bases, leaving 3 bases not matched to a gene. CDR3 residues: CASSIAGTVEQYF. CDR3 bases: TGTGCCAGTAGTATAGCAGGGACAGTCGAGCAGTACTTC. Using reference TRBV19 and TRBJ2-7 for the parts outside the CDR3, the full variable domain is DGGITQSPKYLFRKEGQNVTLSCEQNLNHDAMYWYRQDPGQGLRLIYYSQIVNDFQKGDIAEGYSVSREKKESFPLTVTSAQKNPTAFYLCASSIAGTVEQYFGPGTRLTVT.

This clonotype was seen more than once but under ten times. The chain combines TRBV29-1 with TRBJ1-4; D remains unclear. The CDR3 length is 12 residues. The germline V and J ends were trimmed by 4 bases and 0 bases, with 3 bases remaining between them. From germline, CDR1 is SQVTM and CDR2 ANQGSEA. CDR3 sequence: CSVVTTNEKLFF. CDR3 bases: TGCAGCGTTGTGACAACTAATGAAAAACTGTTTTTT.

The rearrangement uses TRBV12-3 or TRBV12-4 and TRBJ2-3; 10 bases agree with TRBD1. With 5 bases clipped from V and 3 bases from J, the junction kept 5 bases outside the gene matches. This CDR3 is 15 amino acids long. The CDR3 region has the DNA TGTGCCAGCAGTCCCCGGGACAGGGGAACAGATACGCAGTATTTT. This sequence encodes CASSPRDRGTDTQYF.

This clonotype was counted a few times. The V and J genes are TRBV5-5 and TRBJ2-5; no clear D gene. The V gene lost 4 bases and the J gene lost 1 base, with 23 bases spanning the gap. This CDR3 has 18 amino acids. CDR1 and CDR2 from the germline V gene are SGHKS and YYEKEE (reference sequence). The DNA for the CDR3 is TGTGCCAGCAGCCACGGAAGGACGGAGCATCTTTCCCAAGAGACCCAGTACTTC. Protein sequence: CASSHGRTEHLSQETQYF.

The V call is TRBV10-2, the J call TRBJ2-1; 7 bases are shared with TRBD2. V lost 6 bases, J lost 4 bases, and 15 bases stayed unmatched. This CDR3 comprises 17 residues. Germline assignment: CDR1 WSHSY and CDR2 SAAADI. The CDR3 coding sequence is TGCGCCAGCAGACCCGGGTGGGGACTACGGGATTACAATGAGCAGTTCTTC. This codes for CASRPGWGLRDYNEQFF.

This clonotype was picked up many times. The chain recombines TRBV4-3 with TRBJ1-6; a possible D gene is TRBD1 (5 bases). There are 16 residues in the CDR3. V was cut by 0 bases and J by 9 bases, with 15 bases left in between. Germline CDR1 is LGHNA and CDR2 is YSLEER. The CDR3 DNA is TGCGCCAGCAGCCAAGACGGGAGGGGTTCGGTTTCACCCCTCCACTTT. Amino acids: CASSQDGRGSVSPLHF.

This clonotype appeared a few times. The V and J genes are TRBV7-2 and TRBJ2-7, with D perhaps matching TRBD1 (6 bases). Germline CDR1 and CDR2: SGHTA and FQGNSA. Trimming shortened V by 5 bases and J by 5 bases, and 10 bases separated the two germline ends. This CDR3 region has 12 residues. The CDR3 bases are TGTGCCAGCAGCACGTACAGGGACGAGCAGTACTTC. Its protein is CASSTYRDEQYF. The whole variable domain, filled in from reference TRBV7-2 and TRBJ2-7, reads GAGVSQSPSNKVTEKGKDVELRCDPISGHTALYWYRQSLGQGLEFLIYFQGNSAPDKSGLPSDRFSAERTGGSVSTLTIQRTQQEDSAVYLCASSTYRDEQYFGPGTRLTVT.